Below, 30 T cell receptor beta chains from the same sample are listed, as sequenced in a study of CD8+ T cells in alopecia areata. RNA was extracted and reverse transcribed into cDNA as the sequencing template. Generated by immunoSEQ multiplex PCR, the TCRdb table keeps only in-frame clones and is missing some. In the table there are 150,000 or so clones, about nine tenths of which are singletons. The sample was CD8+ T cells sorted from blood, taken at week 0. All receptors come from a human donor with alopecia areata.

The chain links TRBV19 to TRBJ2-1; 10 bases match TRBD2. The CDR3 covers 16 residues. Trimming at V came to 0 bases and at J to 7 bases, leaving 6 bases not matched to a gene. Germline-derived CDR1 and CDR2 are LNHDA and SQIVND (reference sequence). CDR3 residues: CASSIDRAGGPNEQFF. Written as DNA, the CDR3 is TGTGCCAGTAGTATAGATCGAGCGGGAGGGCCAAATGAGCAGTTCTTC.

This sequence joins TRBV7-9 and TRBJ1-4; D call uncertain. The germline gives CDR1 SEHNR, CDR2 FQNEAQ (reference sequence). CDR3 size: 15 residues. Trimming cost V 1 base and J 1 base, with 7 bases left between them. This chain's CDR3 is CASSLEGGTNEKLFF. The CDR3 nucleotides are TGTGCCAGCAGCTTAGAAGGAGGAACTAATGAAAAACTGTTTTTT.

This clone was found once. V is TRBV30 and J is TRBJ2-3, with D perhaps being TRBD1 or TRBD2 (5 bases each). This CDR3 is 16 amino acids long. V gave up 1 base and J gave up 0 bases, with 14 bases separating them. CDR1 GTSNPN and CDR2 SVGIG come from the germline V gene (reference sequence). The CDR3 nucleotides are TGTGCCTGGAGTGGGACCCGGGGACCTAGCACAGATACGCAGTATTTT. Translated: CAWSGTRGPSTDTQYF.

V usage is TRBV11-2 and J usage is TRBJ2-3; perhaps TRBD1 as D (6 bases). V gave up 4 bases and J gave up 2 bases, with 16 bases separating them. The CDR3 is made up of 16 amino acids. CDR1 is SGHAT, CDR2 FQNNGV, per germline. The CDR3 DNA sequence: TGTGCCAGCAGCTGGGGTAGGGACAAAATCACAGATACGCAGTATTTT. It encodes CASSWGRDKITDTQYF.

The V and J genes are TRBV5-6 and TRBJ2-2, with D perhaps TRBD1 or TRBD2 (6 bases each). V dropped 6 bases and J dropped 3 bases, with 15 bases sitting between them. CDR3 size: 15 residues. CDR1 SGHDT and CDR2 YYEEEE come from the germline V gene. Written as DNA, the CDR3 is TGTGCCAGCACCACCGAGGGGGGCGACACCGGGGAGCTGTTTTTT. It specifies CASTTEGGDTGELFF. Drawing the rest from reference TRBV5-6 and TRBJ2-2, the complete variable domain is DAGVTQSPTHLIKTRGQQVTLRCSPKSGHDTVSWYQQALGQGPQFIFQYYEEEERQRGNFPDRFSGHQFPNYSSELNVNALLLGDSALYLCASTTEGGDTGELFFGEGSRLTVL.

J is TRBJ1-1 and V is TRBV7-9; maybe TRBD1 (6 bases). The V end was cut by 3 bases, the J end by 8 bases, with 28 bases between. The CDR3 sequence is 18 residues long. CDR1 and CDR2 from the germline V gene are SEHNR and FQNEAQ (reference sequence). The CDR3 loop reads CASSLLGQGSTPELEAFF. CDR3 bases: TGTGCCAGCAGCTTGCTCGGGCAGGGGTCAACCCCGGAGCTAGAAGCTTTCTTT.

The CDR3 nucleotides read TGTGCCAGCAGCCTAACCGTGGTGGACACTGGCACAGATACGCAGTATTTT. Translation gives CASSLTVVDTGTDTQYF. This chain links TRBV5-6 with TRBJ2-3, with D perhaps matching TRBD1 (5 bases). CDR1 and CDR2 from the germline V gene are SGHDT and YYEEEE. There are 17 residues in the CDR3. The V end was cut by 4 bases, the J end by 1 base, with 19 bases between.

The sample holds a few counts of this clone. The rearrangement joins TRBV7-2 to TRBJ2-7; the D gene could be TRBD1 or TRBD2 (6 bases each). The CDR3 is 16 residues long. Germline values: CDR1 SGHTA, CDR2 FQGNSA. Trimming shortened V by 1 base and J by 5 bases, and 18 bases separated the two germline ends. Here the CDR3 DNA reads TGTGCCAGCAGCTTAGTAGTAGGGGGGCGAGGCCACGAGCAGTACTTC. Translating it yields CASSLVVGGRGHEQYF.

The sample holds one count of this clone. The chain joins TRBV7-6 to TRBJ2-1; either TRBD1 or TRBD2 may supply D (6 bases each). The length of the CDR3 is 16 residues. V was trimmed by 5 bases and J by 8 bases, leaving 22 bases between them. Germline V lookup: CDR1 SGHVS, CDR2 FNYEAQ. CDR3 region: CASSTSEGGALYEQFF. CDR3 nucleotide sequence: TGTGCCAGCAGCACCTCTGAGGGGGGCGCATTGTATGAGCAGTTCTTC.

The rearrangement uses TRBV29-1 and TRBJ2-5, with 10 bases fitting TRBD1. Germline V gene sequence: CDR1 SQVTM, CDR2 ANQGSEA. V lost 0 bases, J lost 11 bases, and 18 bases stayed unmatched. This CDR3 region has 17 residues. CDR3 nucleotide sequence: TGCAGCGTTGAAGATCCCAGACAGGGGGCAATTTCGGGTGAGCAGTACTTC. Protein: CSVEDPRQGAISGEQYF. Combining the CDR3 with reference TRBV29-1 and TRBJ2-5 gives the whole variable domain SAVISQKPSRDICQRGTSLTIQCQVDSQVTMMFWYRQQPGQSLTLIATANQGSEATYESGFVIDKFPISRPNLTFSTLTVSNMSPEDSSIYLCSVEDPRQGAISGEQYFGPGTRLLVL.

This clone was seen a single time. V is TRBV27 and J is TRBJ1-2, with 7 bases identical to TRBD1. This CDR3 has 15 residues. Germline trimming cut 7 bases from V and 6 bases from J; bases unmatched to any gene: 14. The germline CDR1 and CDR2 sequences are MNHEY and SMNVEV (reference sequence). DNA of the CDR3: TGTGCCAGCACAAAAGGGGGCAGCTTGATCAATGGCTACACCTTC. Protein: CASTKGGSLINGYTF.

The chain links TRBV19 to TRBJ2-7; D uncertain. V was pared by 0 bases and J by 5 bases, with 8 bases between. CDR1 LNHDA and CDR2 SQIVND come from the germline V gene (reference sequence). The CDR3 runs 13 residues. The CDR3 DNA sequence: TGTGCCAGTAGTATAGATCATGGTAACGAGCAGTACTTC. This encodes CASSIDHGNEQYF.

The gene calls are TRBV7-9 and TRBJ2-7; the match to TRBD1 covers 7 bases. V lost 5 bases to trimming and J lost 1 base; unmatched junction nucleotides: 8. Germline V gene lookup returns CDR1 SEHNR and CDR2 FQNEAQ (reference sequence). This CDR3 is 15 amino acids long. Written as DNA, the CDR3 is TGTGCCAGCAGCCGACGGGACAGAGGTTCCTACGAGCAGTACTTC. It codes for CASSRRDRGSYEQYF.

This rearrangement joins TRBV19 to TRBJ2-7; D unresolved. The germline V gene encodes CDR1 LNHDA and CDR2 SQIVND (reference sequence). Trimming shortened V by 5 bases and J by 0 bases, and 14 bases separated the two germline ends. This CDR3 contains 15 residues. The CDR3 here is CASSVGPRTSYEQYF. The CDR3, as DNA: TGTGCCAGTAGTGTGGGCCCCCGGACCTCCTACGAGCAGTACTTC.

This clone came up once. The CDR3 nucleotides read TGCAGCGTGGTCCTATTGGACTACAATGAGCAGTTCTTC. This gives the protein CSVVLLDYNEQFF. V usage is TRBV29-1 and J usage is TRBJ2-1, with D hard to call. V gave up 6 bases and J gave up 3 bases, with 12 bases separating them. Germline V CDR1 and CDR2: SQVTM, ANQGSEA. CDR3 size: 13 residues.

CDR3 DNA sequence: TGCGCCAGCAGCCAAGATCGAACTTCCTTCTCCTACAATGAGCAGTTCTTC. The encoded protein is CASSQDRTSFSYNEQFF. J is TRBJ2-1 and V is TRBV4-1; no firm D call. Germline V CDR1 and CDR2: MGHRA, YSYEKL. V was pared by 0 bases and J by 0 bases, with 12 bases between. This CDR3 is built from 17 residues.

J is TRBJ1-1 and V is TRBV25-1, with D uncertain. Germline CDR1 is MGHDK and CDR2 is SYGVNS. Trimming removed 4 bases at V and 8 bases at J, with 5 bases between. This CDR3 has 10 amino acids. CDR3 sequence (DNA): TGTGCCAGCAGTGCGGACGAAGCTTTCTTT. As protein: CASSADEAFF.

The CDR3 nucleotides read TGCAGCGTTGAAGTGGCAGGGGGAGCCTACGAGCAGTACTTC. Protein product: CSVEVAGGAYEQYF. The rearrangement uses TRBV29-1 and TRBJ2-7; TRBD1 agrees at 7 bases. Trimming cost V 1 base and J 2 bases; bases outside gene matches: 5. Germline CDR1 is SQVTM and CDR2 is ANQGSEA. The CDR3 covers 14 residues.

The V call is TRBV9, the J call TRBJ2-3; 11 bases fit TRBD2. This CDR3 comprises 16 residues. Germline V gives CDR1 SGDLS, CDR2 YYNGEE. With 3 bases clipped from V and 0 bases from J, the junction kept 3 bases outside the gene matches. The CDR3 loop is CASSEGLAVSTDTQYF. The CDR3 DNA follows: TGTGCCAGCAGCGAGGGACTAGCGGTGAGCACAGATACGCAGTATTTT.

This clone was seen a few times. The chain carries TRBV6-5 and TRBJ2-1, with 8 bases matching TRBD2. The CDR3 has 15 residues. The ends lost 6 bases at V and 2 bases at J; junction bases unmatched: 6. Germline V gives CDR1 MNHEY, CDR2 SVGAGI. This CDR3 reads CASSPTSEPYNEQFF. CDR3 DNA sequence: TGTGCCAGCAGCCCGACTAGCGAGCCCTACAATGAGCAGTTCTTC.

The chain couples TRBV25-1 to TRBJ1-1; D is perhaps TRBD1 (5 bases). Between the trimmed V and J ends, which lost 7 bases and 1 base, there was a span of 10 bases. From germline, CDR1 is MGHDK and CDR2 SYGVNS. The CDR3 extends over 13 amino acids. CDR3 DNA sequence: TGTGCCAGCAACTTTGGGGGGAACACTGAAGCTTTCTTT. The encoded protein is CASNFGGNTEAFF.

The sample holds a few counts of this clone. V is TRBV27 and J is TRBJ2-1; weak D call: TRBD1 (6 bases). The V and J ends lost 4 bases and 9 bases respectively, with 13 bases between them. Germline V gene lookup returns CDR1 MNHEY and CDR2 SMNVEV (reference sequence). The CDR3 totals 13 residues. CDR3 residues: CASSWTDSGEQFF. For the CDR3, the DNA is TGTGCCAGCAGTTGGACAGATTCGGGTGAGCAGTTCTTC.

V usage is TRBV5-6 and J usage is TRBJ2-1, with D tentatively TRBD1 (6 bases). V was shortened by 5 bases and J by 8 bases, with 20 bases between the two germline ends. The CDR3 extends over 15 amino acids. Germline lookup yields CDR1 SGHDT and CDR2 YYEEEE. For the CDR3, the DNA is TGTGCCAGCAGACTGAAGGGGAACAGGGTCGATGAGCAGTTCTTC. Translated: CASRLKGNRVDEQFF.

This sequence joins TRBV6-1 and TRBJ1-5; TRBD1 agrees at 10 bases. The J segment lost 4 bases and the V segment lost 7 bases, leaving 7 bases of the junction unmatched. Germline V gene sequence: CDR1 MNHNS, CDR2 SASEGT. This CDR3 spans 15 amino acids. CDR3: CASTPRTGGNQPQHF. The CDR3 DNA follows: TGTGCCAGCACTCCTCGGACAGGGGGAAATCAGCCCCAGCATTTT.

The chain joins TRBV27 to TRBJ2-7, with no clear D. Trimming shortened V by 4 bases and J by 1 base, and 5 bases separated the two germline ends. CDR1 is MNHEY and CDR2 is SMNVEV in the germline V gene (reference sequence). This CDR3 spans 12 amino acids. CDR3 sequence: CASSSYSYEQYF. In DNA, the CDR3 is TGTGCCAGCAGTTCTTATTCCTACGAGCAGTACTTC.

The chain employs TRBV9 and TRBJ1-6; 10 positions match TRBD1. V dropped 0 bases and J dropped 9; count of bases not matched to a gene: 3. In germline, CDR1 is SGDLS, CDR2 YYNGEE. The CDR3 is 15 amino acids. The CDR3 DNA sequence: TGTGCCAGCAGCGTAGGCGGGACAGGGGTTTCACCCCTCCACTTT. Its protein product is CASSVGGTGVSPLHF.

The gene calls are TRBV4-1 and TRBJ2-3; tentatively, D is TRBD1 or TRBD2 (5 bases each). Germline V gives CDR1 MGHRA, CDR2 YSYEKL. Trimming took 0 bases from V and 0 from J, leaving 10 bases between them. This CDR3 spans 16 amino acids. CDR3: CASSQDRGSSTDTQYF. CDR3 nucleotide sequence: TGCGCCAGCAGCCAAGATCGGGGCAGTAGCACAGATACGCAGTATTTT.

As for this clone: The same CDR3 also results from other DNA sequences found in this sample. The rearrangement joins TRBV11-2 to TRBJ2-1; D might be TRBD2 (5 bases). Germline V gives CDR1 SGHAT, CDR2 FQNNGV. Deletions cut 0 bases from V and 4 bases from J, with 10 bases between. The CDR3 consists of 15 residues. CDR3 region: CASSLDRGGYNEQFF. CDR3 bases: TGTGCCAGCAGCTTAGACCGGGGTGGTTACAATGAGCAGTTCTTC.

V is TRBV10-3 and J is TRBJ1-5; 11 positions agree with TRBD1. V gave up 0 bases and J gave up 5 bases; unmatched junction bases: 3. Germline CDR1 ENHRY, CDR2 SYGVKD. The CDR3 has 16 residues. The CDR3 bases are TGTGCCATCAGTGAGTCACGGGACAGGGGGTATCAGCCCCAGCATTTT. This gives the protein CAISESRDRGYQPQHF.

The CDR3 spells CAWSGTGIWGYNEQFF. CDR3 in DNA: TGTGCCTGGAGTGGGACAGGGATCTGGGGATACAATGAGCAGTTCTTC. This chain joins TRBV30 and TRBJ2-1; 8 positions match TRBD1. Per the germline V gene, CDR1 is GTSNPN and CDR2 is SVGIG (reference sequence). With 1 base clipped from V and 4 bases from J, the junction kept 9 bases outside the gene matches. The CDR3 totals 16 residues.